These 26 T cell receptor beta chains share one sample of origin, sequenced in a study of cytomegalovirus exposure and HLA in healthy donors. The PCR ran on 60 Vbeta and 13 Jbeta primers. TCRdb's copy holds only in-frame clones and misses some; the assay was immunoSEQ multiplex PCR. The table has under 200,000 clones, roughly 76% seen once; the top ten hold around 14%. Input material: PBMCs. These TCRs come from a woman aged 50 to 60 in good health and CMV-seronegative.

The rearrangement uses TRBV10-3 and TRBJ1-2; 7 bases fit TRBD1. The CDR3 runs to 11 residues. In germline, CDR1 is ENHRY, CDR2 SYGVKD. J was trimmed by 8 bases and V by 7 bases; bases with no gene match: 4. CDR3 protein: CAIKTGEGYTF. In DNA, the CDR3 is TGTGCCATCAAAACAGGGGAGGGCTACACCTTC.

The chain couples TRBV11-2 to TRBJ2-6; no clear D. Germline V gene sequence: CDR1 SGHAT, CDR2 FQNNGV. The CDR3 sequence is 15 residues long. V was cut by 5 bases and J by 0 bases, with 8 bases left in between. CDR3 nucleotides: TGTGCCAGCAGCCCACACAGCTCTGGGGCCAACGTCCTGACTTTC. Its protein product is CASSPHSSGANVLTF.

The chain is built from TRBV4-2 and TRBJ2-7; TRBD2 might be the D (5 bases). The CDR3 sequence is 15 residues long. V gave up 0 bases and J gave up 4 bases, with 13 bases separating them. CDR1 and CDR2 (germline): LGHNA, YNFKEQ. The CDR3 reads CASSQERALNYEQYF. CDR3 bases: TGTGCCAGCAGCCAAGAGAGGGCTCTGAATTACGAGCAGTACTTC.

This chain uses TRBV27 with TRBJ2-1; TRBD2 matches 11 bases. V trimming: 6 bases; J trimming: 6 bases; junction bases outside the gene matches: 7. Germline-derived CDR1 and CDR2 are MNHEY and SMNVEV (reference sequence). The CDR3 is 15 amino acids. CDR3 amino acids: CASSSGLAASNEQFF. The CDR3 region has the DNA TGTGCCAGCAGCTCGGGACTAGCGGCTTCCAATGAGCAGTTCTTC.

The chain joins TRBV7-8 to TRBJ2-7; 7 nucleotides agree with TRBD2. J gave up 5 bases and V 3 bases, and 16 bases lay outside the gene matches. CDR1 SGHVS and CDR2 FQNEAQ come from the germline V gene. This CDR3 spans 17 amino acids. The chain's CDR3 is CASSFFAGATNIDEQYF. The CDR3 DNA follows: TGTGCCAGCAGCTTTTTCGCGGGAGCCACTAATATCGACGAGCAGTACTTC. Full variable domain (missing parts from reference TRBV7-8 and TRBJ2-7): GAGVSQSPRYKVAKRGQDVALRCDPISGHVSLFWYQQALGQGPEFLTYFQNEAQLDKSGLPSDRFFAERPEGSVSTLKIQRTQQEDSAVYLCASSFFAGATNIDEQYFGPGTRLTVT.

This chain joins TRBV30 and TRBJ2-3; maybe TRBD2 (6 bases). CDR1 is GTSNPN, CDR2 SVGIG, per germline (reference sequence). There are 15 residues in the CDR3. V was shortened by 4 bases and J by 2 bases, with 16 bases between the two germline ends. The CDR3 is CAWTPWGTATDTQYF. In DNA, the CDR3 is TGTGCCTGGACTCCCTGGGGGACTGCCACAGATACGCAGTATTTT. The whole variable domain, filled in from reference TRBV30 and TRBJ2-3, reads SQTIHQWPATLVQPVGSPLSLECTVEGTSNPNLYWYRQAAGRGLQLLFYSVGIGQISSEVPQNLSASRPQDRQFILSSKKLLLSDSGFYLCAWTPWGTATDTQYFGPGTRLTVL.

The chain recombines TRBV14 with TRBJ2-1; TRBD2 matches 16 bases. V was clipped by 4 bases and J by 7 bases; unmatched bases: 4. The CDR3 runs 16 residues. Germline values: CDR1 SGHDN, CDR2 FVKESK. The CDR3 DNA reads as TGTGCCAGCAGCCTACCGGGACTAGCGGGAGGGAATGAGCAGTTCTTC. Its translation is CASSLPGLAGGNEQFF.

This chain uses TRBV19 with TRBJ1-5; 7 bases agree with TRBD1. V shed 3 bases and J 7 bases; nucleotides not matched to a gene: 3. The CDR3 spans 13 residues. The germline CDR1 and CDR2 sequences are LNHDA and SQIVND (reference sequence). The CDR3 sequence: CASSITGDQPQHF. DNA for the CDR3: TGTGCCAGTAGTATTACAGGGGACCAGCCCCAGCATTTT.

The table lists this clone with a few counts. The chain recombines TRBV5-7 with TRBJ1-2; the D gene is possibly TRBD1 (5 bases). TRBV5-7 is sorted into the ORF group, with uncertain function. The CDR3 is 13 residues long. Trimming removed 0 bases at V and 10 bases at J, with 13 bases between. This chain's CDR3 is CASSLGQNKSYTF. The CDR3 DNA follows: TGTGCCAGCAGCTTGGGACAGAACAAATCCTACACCTTC.

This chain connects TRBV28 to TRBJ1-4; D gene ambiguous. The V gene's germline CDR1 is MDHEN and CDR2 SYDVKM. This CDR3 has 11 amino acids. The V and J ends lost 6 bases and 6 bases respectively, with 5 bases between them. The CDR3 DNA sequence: TGTGCCAGCAGGCGTGATGAAAAACTGTTTTTT. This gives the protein CASRRDEKLFF.

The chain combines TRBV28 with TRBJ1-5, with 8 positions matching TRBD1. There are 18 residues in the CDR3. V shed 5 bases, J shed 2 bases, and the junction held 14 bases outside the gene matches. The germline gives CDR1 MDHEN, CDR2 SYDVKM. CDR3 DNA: TGTGCCAGCAGTCCCAGGGGGCGCCTCGGTCGAGGCAATCAGCCCCAGCATTTT. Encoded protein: CASSPRGRLGRGNQPQHF.

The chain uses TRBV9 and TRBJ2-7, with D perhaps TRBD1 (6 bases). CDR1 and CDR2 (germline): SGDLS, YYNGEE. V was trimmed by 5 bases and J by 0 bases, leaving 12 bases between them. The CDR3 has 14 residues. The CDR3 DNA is TGTGCCAGCAGTCCCGGGACACACTCCTACGAGCAGTACTTC. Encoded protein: CASSPGTHSYEQYF.

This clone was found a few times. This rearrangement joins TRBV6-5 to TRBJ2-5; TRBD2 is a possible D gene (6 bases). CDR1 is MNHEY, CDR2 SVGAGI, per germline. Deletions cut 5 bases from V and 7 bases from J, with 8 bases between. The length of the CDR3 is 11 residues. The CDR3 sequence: CASSEGGTQYF. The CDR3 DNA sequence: TGTGCCAGCAGTGAGGGAGGGACCCAGTACTTC.

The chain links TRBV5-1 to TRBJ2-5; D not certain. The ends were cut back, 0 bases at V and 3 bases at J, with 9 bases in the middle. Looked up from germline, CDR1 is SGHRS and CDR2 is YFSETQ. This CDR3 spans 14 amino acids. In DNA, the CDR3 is TGCGCCAGCAGCTTGGGCCCCGAGGAAGAGACCCAGTACTTC. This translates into CASSLGPEEETQYF. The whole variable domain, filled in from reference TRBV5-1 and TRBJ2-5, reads KAGVTQTPRYLIKTRGQQVTLSCSPISGHRSVSWYQQTPGQGLQFLFEYFSETQRNKGNFPGRFSGRQFSNSRSEMNVSTLELGDSALYLCASSLGPEEETQYFGPGTRLLVL.

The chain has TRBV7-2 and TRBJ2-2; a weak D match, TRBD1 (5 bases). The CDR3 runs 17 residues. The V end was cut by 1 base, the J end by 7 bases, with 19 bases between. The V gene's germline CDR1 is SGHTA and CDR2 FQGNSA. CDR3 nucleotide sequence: TGTGCCAGCAGCTTAGTTGGGGCAGGGAATTTGGTCGGGGAGCTGTTTTTT. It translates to CASSLVGAGNLVGELFF.

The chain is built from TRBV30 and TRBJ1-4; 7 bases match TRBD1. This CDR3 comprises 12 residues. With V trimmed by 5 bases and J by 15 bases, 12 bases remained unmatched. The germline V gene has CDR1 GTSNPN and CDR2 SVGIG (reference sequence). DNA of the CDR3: TGTGCCTGGTCTCCAGCCAGGGGACAGTTGTTTTTT. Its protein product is CAWSPARGQLFF.

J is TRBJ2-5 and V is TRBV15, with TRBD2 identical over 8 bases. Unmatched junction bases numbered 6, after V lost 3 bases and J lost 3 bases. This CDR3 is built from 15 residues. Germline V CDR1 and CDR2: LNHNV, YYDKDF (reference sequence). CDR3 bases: TGTGCCACCAGCAGTGGTTACGGGGGGGAAGAGACCCAGTACTTC. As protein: CATSSGYGGEETQYF.

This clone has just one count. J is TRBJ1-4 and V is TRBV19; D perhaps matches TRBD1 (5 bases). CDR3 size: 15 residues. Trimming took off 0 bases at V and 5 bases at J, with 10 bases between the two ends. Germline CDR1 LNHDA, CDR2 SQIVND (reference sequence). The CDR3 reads CASSIDGGGNEKLFF. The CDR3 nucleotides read TGTGCCAGTAGTATAGATGGCGGGGGGAATGAAAAACTGTTTTTT.

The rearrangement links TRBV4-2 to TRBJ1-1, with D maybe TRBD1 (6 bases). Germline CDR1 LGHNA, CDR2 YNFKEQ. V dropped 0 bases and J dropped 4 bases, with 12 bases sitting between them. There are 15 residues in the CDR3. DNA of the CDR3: TGTGCCAGCAGCCAAGACGGGGGGCGAGGCACTGAAGCTTTCTTT. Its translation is CASSQDGGRGTEAFF.

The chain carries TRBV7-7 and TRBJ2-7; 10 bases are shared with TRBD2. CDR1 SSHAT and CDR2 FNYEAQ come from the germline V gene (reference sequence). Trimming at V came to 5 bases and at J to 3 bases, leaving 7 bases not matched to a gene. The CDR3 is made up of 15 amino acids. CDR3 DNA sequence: TGTGCCAGCAGCCCTCTAGCGGGAGCGAACTACGAGCAGTACTTC. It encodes CASSPLAGANYEQYF.

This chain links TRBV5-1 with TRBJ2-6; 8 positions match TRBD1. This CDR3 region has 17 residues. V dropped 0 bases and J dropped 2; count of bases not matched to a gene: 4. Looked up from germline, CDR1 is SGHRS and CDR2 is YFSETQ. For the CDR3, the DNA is TGCGCCAGCAGCTTGGCCCCGACAGGGGCTGGGGCCAACGTCCTGACTTTC. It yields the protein CASSLAPTGAGANVLTF.

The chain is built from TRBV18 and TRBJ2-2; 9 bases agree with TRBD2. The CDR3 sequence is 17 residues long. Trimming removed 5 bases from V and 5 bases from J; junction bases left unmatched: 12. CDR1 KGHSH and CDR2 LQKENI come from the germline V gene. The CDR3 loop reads CASSTTRGGLGTGELFF. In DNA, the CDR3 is TGTGCCAGCTCAACCACGCGGGGGGGCCTCGGTACCGGGGAGCTGTTTTTT.

The CDR3 sequence is CASSVDSFRDRLTQYF. In DNA, the CDR3 is TGTGCCAGCAGCGTAGATTCCTTCCGGGACAGGTTGACCCAGTACTTC. The chain recombines TRBV9 with TRBJ2-5; 8 bases are shared with TRBD1. The germline V gene has CDR1 SGDLS and CDR2 YYNGEE. This CDR3 has 16 residues. V dropped 0 bases and J dropped 7; count of bases not matched to a gene: 11.

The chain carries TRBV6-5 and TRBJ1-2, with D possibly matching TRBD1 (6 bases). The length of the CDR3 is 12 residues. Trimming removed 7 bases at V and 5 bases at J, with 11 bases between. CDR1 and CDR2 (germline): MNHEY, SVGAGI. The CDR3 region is CASNHRVYGYTF. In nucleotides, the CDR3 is TGTGCCAGCAATCACAGGGTATATGGCTACACCTTC.

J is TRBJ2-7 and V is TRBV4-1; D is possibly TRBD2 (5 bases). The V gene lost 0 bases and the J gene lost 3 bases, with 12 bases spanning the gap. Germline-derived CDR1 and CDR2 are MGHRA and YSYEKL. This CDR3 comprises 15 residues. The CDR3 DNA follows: TGCGCCAGCAGCCAAGATCATTCCGAGGGCTACGAGCAGTACTTC. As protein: CASSQDHSEGYEQYF.

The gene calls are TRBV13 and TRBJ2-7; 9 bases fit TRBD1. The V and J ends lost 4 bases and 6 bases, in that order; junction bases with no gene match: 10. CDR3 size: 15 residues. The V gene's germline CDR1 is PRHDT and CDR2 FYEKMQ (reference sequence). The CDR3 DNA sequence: TGTGCCAGCAGCTCCCGGGGGACAGGGTCTCGCGAGCAGTACTTC. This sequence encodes CASSSRGTGSREQYF.